Sequencing of this T cell receptor (beta chain) was carried out in a study of T cell responses to AZD1222 COVID-19 vaccine. Sequencing was performed with immunoSEQ multiplex PCR; in TCRdb, only in-frame clones are kept and a portion is missing. The table records roughly 150,000 clones, 80% to 95% of them present only once. Notes on the study in general: Increased Spike-specific TCR breadth and depth were observed after two AZD1222 doses. White British ancestry dominated among donors, who included more females, and clonal diversity was possibly underestimated.

The germline V gene has CDR1 SNHLY and CDR2 FYNNEI. CDR3 size: 13 residues. V was shortened by 8 bases and J by 4 bases, with 12 bases between the two germline ends. About this clone: Its antigen is unidentified.

The V call is TRBV2, the J call TRBJ2-1; no firm D call. The receptor comes from an adult in good health. The sample here was peripheral blood, taken on day 0 of AZD1222 vaccination. CDR3 coding DNA: TGTGCCAGCGGAGCTAAGAGTTACAATGAGCAGTTCTTC. Translating it yields CASGAKSYNEQFF. The whole variable domain, filled in from reference TRBV2 and TRBJ2-1, reads EPEVTQTPSHQVTQMGQEVILRCVPISNHLYFYWYRQILGQKVEFLVSFYNNEISEKSEIFDDQFSVERPDGSNFTLKIRSTKLEDSAMYFCASGAKSYNEQFFGPGTRLTVL.